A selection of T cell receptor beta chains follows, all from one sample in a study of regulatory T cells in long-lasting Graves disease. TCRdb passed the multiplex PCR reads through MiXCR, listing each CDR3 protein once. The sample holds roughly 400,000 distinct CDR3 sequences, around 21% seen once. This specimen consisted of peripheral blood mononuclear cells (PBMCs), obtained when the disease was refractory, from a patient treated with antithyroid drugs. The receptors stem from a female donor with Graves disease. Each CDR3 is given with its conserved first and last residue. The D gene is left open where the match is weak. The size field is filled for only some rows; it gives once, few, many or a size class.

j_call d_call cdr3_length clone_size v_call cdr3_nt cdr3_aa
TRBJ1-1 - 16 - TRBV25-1 TGTGCCAGCAGTGATCGTCTGGGACCGCCGGGGACTGAAGCTTTCTTT CASSDRLGPPGTEAFF
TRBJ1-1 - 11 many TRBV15 TGTGCCACCAGTTGGAACACTGAAGCTTTCTTT CATSWNTEAFF
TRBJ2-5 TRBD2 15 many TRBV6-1 TGTGCCAGCAGTGAAGCTGGGGGAGGGCAAGAGACCCAGTACTTC CASSEAGGGQETQYF
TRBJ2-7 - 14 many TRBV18 TGTGCCAGCTCACCACCGAACCCAACCTACGAGCAGTACTTC CASSPPNPTYEQYF
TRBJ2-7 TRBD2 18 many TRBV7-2 TGTGCCAGCAGCTTAGAACCCGGACTAGCGCTAGACTCCTACGAGCAGTACTTC CASSLEPGLALDSYEQYF
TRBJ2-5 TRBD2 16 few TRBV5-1 TGCGCCAGCACTGAGTCTGGACTAGCGGGGCCCGGGGCCCAGTACTTC CASTESGLAGPGAQYF
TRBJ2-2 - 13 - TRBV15 TGTGCCACCAGCGCAGAGTACACCGGGGAGCTGTTTTTT CATSAEYTGELFF
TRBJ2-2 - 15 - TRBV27 TGTGCCAGCAGAAAGGGACTTCCGGACGGCGGGGAGCTGTTTTTT CASRKGLPDGGELFF
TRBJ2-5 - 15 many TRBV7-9 TGTGCCAGCAGCATTCCGCAGGGTGACCAAGAGACCCAGTACTTC CASSIPQGDQETQYF
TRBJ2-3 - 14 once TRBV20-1 TGCAGTGCTAGGGGCCTTATCCTTCCAGATACGCAGTATTTT CSARGLILPDTQYF
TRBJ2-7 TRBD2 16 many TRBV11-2 TGTGCCAGCAGCGCCAGACTAGCGGGTCGCTCCTACGAGCAGTACTTC CASSARLAGRSYEQYF
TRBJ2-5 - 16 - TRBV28 TGTGCCAGCAGTTTTGAGGCAGGGAAGAGTAAAGAGACCCAGTACTTC CASSFEAGKSKETQYF
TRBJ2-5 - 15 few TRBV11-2 TGTGCCAGCAGCCCTCTCAAAGGGAAGCGAGAGACCCAGTACTTC CASSPLKGKRETQYF
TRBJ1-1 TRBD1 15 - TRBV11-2 TGTGCCAGCAGCCGGGACAGGCTCACGGGGACTGAAGCTTTCTTT CASSRDRLTGTEAFF
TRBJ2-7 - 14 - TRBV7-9 TGTGCCAGCAGCTTACGGCAGGGACACTACGAGCAGTACTTC CASSLRQGHYEQYF
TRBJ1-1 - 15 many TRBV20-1 TGCAGTGCCGACTTGGCAGTTCAGTGGAACACTGAAGCTTTCTTT CSADLAVQWNTEAFF
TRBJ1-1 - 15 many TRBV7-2 TGTGCCAGCAGCCCTTACCTTTGGGGGGACACTGAAGCTTTCTTT CASSPYLWGDTEAFF